A single sample gave rise to the 3 T cell receptor beta chains below, sequenced in a study of blood T cell repertoires in COVID-19. Produced via immunoSEQ multiplex PCR; TCRdb's table is partial and in-frame only. This sample yields around 300,000 clones, of which around nine tenths are seen a single time; around 12% belongs to the top ten. Specimen: peripheral blood. The receptors were sampled from a woman between 70 and 85 years old with COVID-19, enrolled during active disease.

V usage is TRBV19 and J usage is TRBJ1-2; TRBD1 is a possible D gene (6 bases). CDR3 size: 15 residues. Germline CDR1 LNHDA, CDR2 SQIVND (reference sequence). Trimming left V 5 bases short and J 0 bases short, with 13 bases between. CDR3 region: CASSVTGLANYGYTF. Here the CDR3 DNA reads TGTGCCAGTAGTGTAACAGGGTTAGCTAACTATGGCTACACCTTC.

This sequence joins TRBV2 and TRBJ1-2, with D possibly matching TRBD1 (5 bases). In germline, CDR1 is SNHLY, CDR2 FYNNEI. The CDR3 consists of 11 residues. The germline V and J ends were trimmed by 10 bases and 8 bases, with 14 bases remaining between them. CDR3 sequence reads: CAILRVSGYTF. The CDR3 region has the DNA TGTGCCATCCTCAGGGTATCGGGCTACACCTTC.

This chain uses TRBV10-2 with TRBJ1-2, with 7 bases fitting TRBD1. Trimming cost V 4 bases and J 6 bases; bases outside gene matches: 2. Germline V gene sequence: CDR1 WSHSY, CDR2 SAAADI. The CDR3 runs 12 residues. The CDR3 spells CASSAQGDGYTF. The CDR3, as DNA: TGCGCCAGCAGTGCCCAGGGGGATGGCTACACCTTC.